What follows are 9 T cell receptor beta chains derived from one specimen sequenced in a study of read filtering for tumor transcriptome and immune sequencing. This library used roughly 370 ng RNA and molecular barcoded adaptors spanning alpha/delta and beta/gamma chains. TCRdb re-called the reads through MiXCR, storing one row per CDR3 protein. The repertoire includes about 22,000 distinct CDR3 sequences, about an eighth of them detected once, and around 62% sits in the top ten. Input material: a population of CD138-negative cells sorted from bone marrow. These receptors were collected from a donor at least 40 years old with multiple myeloma.

With respect to this clonotype: This could be a read error, since a much larger clone is one nucleotide away. The J gene is TRBJ2-5, the V gene TRBV9, with TRBD1 identical over 8 bases. V was clipped by 3 bases and J by 4 bases; unmatched bases: 2. CDR3 length: 13 residues. Germline V CDR1 and CDR2: SGDLS, YYNGEE. The CDR3, as DNA: TGTGCCAGCAGCGGACAGGGGTTAGAGACCCAGTACTTC. It is translated as CASSGQGLETQYF.

The table lists this clonotype with many counts. The CDR3 nucleotides are TGTGCCAGTAGAGATAGCGGGACTGGGGCCAACGTCCTGACTTTC. It encodes CASRDSGTGANVLTF. This chain connects TRBV19 to TRBJ2-6; 8 bases align to TRBD2. V lost 6 bases, J lost 2 bases, and 3 bases stayed unmatched. The CDR3 totals 15 residues. Germline V gives CDR1 LNHDA, CDR2 SQIVND (reference sequence).

This clonotype appeared many times. The chain carries TRBV2 and TRBJ2-5; D gene uncertain. The CDR3 is 12 amino acids. V dropped 7 bases and J dropped 5 bases, with 11 bases sitting between them. Germline V gives CDR1 SNHLY, CDR2 FYNNEI. Written as DNA, the CDR3 is TGTGCCAGCATGTCGGGTGTGGAGACCCAGTACTTC. This sequence encodes CASMSGVETQYF.

This clonotype was detected only a few times. The V gene is TRBV7-9, the J gene TRBJ2-7; D is ambiguous. Germline V lookup: CDR1 SEHNR, CDR2 FQNEAQ (reference sequence). This CDR3 spans 13 amino acids. Trimming shortened V by 2 bases and J by 1 base, and 6 bases separated the two germline ends. The CDR3 region has the DNA TGTGCCAGCAGCTTAATCCCATCCTACGAGCAGTACTTC. Its translation: CASSLIPSYEQYF.

In this sample, this clonotype turned up many times. Mismatch with germline at one junction end may stem from a read error. V and J are TRBV7-9 and TRBJ2-3; tentative D call: TRBD1 (5 bases). The CDR3 totals 13 residues. Germline CDR1 reads SEHNR; CDR2 reads FQNEAQ (reference sequence). CDR3 nucleotides: TGTGCCAGCAGTTTAGGGGTGGCAGATACGCAGTATTTT. Its protein is CASSLGVADTQYF.

This chain links TRBV20-1 with TRBJ2-2, with D perhaps TRBD2 (5 bases). The CDR3 sequence is 14 residues long. From germline, CDR1 is DFQATT and CDR2 SNEGSKA (reference sequence). V was cut by 5 bases and J by 7 bases, with 17 bases left in between. CDR3 sequence: CSAPVAGGFGELFF. The CDR3 region has the DNA TGCAGTGCTCCGGTGGCCGGAGGATTCGGGGAGCTGTTTTTT.

This clonotype was detected ten times or more. This chain connects TRBV20-1 to TRBJ2-7, with 9 positions matching TRBD1. The CDR3 is 14 amino acids. V lost 6 bases, J lost 3 bases, and 9 bases stayed unmatched. Per the germline V gene, CDR1 is DFQATT and CDR2 is SNEGSKA (reference sequence). The CDR3 loop reads CSANPQGAFYEQYF. For the CDR3, the DNA is TGCAGTGCCAATCCACAGGGGGCGTTCTACGAGCAGTACTTC.

This clonotype was observed at least ten times. The chain employs TRBV28 and TRBJ1-5; D may be TRBD1 (5 bases). The CDR3 sequence is 15 residues long. The germline V gene has CDR1 MDHEN and CDR2 SYDVKM. Trimming left V 4 bases short and J 2 bases short, with 12 bases between. The CDR3 sequence is CASSSGQVGNQPQHF. CDR3 in DNA: TGTGCCAGCAGTTCAGGACAAGTGGGCAATCAGCCCCAGCATTTT.

Points on this clonotype: Possible read error: a much larger clone is one base away. V gene TRBV7-9 combines with J gene TRBJ1-2; D possibly corresponds to TRBD1 (6 bases). Germline CDR1 reads SEHNR; CDR2 reads FQNEAQ (reference sequence). The CDR3 runs to 13 residues. The CDR3 DNA reads TGTGCCAGCAGCAATAACAGGGCAGAAGGCTGCACCTTC. This sequence encodes CASSNNRAEGCTF.